Shown below are 15 T cell receptor beta chains from a single sample sequenced in a study of T-cell memory formation after mild COVID-19. TCRdb fed the 5' RACE reads into MiXCR, producing one record per CDR3 protein. The profile covers 190,000 or so distinct CDR3 sequences, with 20% to 25% appearing a single time and under 30% taken by the ten largest. Sequencing used PBMCs or a T cell subset sorted from them (not recorded which). These receptors were taken from an adult woman who had mild COVID-19 (a few samples of this study predate the infection). Cell type and time point are not known.

This clonotype was picked up a small number of times. The CDR3 sequence is CSARFLSSYEQYF. CDR3 DNA: TGCAGTGCTAGATTCCTCAGCTCCTACGAGCAGTACTTC. This chain joins TRBV20-1 and TRBJ2-7; D gene ambiguous. This CDR3 is 13 amino acids long. V was clipped by 2 bases and J by 0 bases, with 8 bases between them. Germline assignment: CDR1 DFQATT and CDR2 SNEGSKA (reference sequence).

In DNA form, the CDR3 reads TGCAGTGCTTTGTTTGACAATGAGCAGTTCTTC. Translating it yields CSALFDNEQFF. The rearrangement uses TRBV20-1 and TRBJ2-1, with D unclear. This CDR3 spans 11 amino acids. V was shortened by 5 bases and J by 5 bases, with 7 bases between the two germline ends. Looked up from germline, CDR1 is DFQATT and CDR2 is SNEGSKA (reference sequence).

The CDR3 protein is CASSPTSTYEQYF. Written as DNA, the CDR3 is TGTGCCAGCAGCCCGACTAGTACCTACGAGCAGTACTTC. The chain has TRBV7-9 and TRBJ2-7; a possible D gene is TRBD2 (6 bases). This CDR3 has 13 residues. Germline assignment: CDR1 SEHNR and CDR2 FQNEAQ (reference sequence). The germline V and J ends were trimmed by 5 bases and 2 bases, with 10 bases remaining between them.

This clonotype has more than one count but fewer than ten. V is TRBV18 and J is TRBJ2-7; 10 bases match TRBD2. Germline V gene data show CDR1 as KGHSH and CDR2 as LQKENI. The CDR3 extends over 15 amino acids. V shed 6 bases, J shed 1 base, and the junction held 6 bases outside the gene matches. CDR3 bases: TGTGCCAGCTCTCCAAGCGGGAGGGTTTCCTACGAGCAGTACTTC. This encodes CASSPSGRVSYEQYF.

The J gene is TRBJ2-7, the V gene TRBV6-5; 7 bases line up with TRBD2. Germline V gene lookup returns CDR1 MNHEY and CDR2 SVGAGI. The CDR3 sequence is 14 residues long. The trim removed 2 bases at V and 2 bases at J, leaving 3 bases unmatched. For the CDR3, the DNA is TGTGCCAGCAGTTACAGGGGAGGGCCCTACGAGCAGTACTTC. It encodes CASSYRGGPYEQYF.

This clonotype appeared a few times. The chain couples TRBV7-2 to TRBJ1-6, with D possibly being TRBD1 (6 bases). The germline V gene encodes CDR1 SGHTA and CDR2 FQGNSA. Trimming cost V 0 bases and J 10 bases, with 13 bases left between them. The CDR3 length is 15 residues. CDR3 protein: CASSLAMQGRSPLHF. CDR3 in DNA: TGTGCCAGCAGCTTAGCGATGCAGGGGAGGTCACCCCTCCACTTT.

J is TRBJ2-5 and V is TRBV7-8, with unresolved D. With 0 bases removed from V and 5 bases from J, the gap between germline ends came to 7 bases. The CDR3 runs to 13 residues. Germline values: CDR1 SGHVS, CDR2 FQNEAQ. CDR3 in amino acids: CASSLAPGETQYF. DNA for the CDR3: TGTGCCAGCAGCTTAGCGCCCGGGGAGACCCAGTACTTC. The entire variable domain, with the rest obtained from reference TRBV7-8 and TRBJ2-5, is as follows: GAGVSQSPRYKVAKRGQDVALRCDPISGHVSLFWYQQALGQGPEFLTYFQNEAQLDKSGLPSDRFFAERPEGSVSTLKIQRTQQEDSAVYLCASSLAPGETQYFGPGTRLLVL.

This chain joins TRBV9 and TRBJ2-1, with TRBD2 matching 7 bases. With 4 bases clipped from V and 5 bases from J, the junction kept 9 bases outside the gene matches. The CDR3 covers 15 residues. Germline V gene sequence: CDR1 SGDLS, CDR2 YYNGEE. CDR3 loop: CASSIEASGDNEQFF. CDR3 coding DNA: TGTGCCAGCAGCATAGAGGCTAGCGGAGACAATGAGCAGTTCTTC.

The chain links TRBV20-1 to TRBJ2-3; D is possibly TRBD1 or TRBD2 (6 bases each). Germline CDR1 is DFQATT and CDR2 is SNEGSKA (reference sequence). The V gene lost 3 bases and the J gene lost 0 bases, with 16 bases spanning the gap. This CDR3 contains 16 residues. The CDR3 DNA is TGCAGTGCTAGCGGGGGCCCGAATCCTAGCACAGATACGCAGTATTTT. The encoded protein is CSASGGPNPSTDTQYF.

This clonotype was picked up a small number of times. The V gene is TRBV15, the J gene TRBJ2-7; tentatively, D is TRBD2 (5 bases). V lost 0 bases and J lost 3, with 15 bases in between. CDR1 and CDR2 (germline): LNHNV, YYDKDF (reference sequence). This CDR3 contains 16 residues. Written as DNA, the CDR3 is TGTGCCACCAGCAGAGATAGGAGGACGGGTAGCTACGAGCAGTACTTC. Its protein product is CATSRDRRTGSYEQYF.

The V and J genes are TRBV7-8 and TRBJ2-1; 8 bases fit TRBD2. Germline trimming cut 5 bases from V and 0 bases from J; bases unmatched to any gene: 9. Germline V lookup: CDR1 SGHVS, CDR2 FQNEAQ. The CDR3 loop spans 17 amino acids. CDR3 DNA sequence: TGTGCCAGCAGCAAAGGCACTAGCGGACCCTCCTACAATGAGCAGTTCTTC. Translating it yields CASSKGTSGPSYNEQFF.

This chain links TRBV7-8 with TRBJ2-1; 13 bases are a match to TRBD2. With V trimmed by 7 bases and J by 7 bases, 7 bases remained unmatched. Germline CDR1 is SGHVS and CDR2 is FQNEAQ. This CDR3 is built from 15 residues. CDR3 DNA sequence: TGTGCCAGCACGACTAGCGGGGGGCCTCATAATGAGCAGTTCTTC. Translation gives CASTTSGGPHNEQFF.

This clonotype was observed a handful of times. The V and J genes are TRBV29-1 and TRBJ2-7; either TRBD1 or TRBD2 may supply D (5 bases each). Germline CDR1 reads SQVTM; CDR2 reads ANQGSEA. The CDR3 is made up of 14 amino acids. V lost 4 bases, J lost 0 bases, and 13 bases lay in between. CDR3 sequence (DNA): TGCAGCGTTGTCGGGGCCGCTAGCTCCTACGAGCAGTACTTC. Translation gives CSVVGAASSYEQYF.

This clonotype was observed a few times. V is TRBV12-3 or TRBV12-4 and J is TRBJ2-7; D is unresolved. The CDR3 length is 15 residues. V dropped 0 bases and J dropped 3 bases, with 12 bases sitting between them. The CDR3 reads CASSLAPSFDYEQYF. The CDR3 DNA sequence: TGTGCCAGCAGTTTAGCCCCAAGTTTCGACTACGAGCAGTACTTC.

The chain couples TRBV24-1 to TRBJ2-1, with D possibly matching TRBD2 (6 bases). There are 16 residues in the CDR3. V gave up 3 bases and J gave up 8 bases, with 19 bases separating them. Germline assignment: CDR1 KGHDR and CDR2 SFDVKD. CDR3 region: CATSDTREQSIYEQFF. The CDR3, as DNA: TGTGCCACCAGTGATACCCGGGAGCAAAGTATCTATGAGCAGTTCTTC.